This T cell receptor beta chain came from a study of regulatory T cells in long-lasting Graves disease. There are 16 residues in the CDR3. J gave up 2 bases and V 6 bases, and 16 bases lay outside the gene matches. Per the germline V gene, CDR1 is DFQATT and CDR2 is SNEGSKA (reference sequence). Arm-PCR of CDR3 regions with iRepertoire HTBI primers generated TCR beta libraries. From the multiplex PCR reads, TCRdb called clonotypes with MiXCR, one entry per CDR3 protein. Of around 340,000 distinct CDR3 sequences listed, around a fifth were seen once; the top ten hold just under 30%. Regarding time point: persistent/refractory GD, antithyroid drugs over 5 years with positive TRAb. Construction of the TCR library relied on RNA isolated from PBMCs. In this cohort, patients came from an endocrinology department located in Xi'an, China.

V gene TRBV20-1 combines with J gene TRBJ2-7; 7 bases are a match to TRBD1. The specimen comprised peripheral blood mononuclear cells (PBMCs), sampled when the disease was refractory, from a patient treated with antithyroid drugs. The origin of this receptor is a female donor with Graves disease. The CDR3, as DNA: TGCAGTGCCCGAGACCCGACAGGGATGGTGGCCTACGAGCAGTACTTC. The encoded protein is CSARDPTGMVAYEQYF.